Sequencing of this T cell receptor beta chain was carried out in a study of OX40 agonist ivuxolimab in advanced cancers. Study-level background: Every patient in dose escalation had hepatocellular carcinoma, melanoma, renal cell or head and neck cancer.

CDR3 size: 17 residues. The V end was cut by 0 bases, the J end by 1 base, with 14 bases between. Germline V lookup: CDR1 SGHNT, CDR2 YENEEA. The timepoints at which blood was sampled were baseline, cycle 4 day 1, and cycle 7 day 1. Here immunoSEQ multiplex PCR was the method, and the copy in TCRdb shows in-frame clones only, minus some. The table includes about 89,000 clones, roughly 90% detected once. The chain links TRBV11-3 to TRBJ2-3; no clear D gene. The source is an adult with an advanced solid tumor such as melanoma, head and neck, liver or kidney cancer. The input for sequencing was CD4+ or CD8+ T cells sorted from blood, taken in a trial of the OX40 agonist ivuxolimab. CDR3 bases: TGTGCCAGCAGCTTAGATTCGTATCCGTCTTGCACAGATACGCAGTATTTT. Its protein is CASSLDSYPSCTDTQYF.